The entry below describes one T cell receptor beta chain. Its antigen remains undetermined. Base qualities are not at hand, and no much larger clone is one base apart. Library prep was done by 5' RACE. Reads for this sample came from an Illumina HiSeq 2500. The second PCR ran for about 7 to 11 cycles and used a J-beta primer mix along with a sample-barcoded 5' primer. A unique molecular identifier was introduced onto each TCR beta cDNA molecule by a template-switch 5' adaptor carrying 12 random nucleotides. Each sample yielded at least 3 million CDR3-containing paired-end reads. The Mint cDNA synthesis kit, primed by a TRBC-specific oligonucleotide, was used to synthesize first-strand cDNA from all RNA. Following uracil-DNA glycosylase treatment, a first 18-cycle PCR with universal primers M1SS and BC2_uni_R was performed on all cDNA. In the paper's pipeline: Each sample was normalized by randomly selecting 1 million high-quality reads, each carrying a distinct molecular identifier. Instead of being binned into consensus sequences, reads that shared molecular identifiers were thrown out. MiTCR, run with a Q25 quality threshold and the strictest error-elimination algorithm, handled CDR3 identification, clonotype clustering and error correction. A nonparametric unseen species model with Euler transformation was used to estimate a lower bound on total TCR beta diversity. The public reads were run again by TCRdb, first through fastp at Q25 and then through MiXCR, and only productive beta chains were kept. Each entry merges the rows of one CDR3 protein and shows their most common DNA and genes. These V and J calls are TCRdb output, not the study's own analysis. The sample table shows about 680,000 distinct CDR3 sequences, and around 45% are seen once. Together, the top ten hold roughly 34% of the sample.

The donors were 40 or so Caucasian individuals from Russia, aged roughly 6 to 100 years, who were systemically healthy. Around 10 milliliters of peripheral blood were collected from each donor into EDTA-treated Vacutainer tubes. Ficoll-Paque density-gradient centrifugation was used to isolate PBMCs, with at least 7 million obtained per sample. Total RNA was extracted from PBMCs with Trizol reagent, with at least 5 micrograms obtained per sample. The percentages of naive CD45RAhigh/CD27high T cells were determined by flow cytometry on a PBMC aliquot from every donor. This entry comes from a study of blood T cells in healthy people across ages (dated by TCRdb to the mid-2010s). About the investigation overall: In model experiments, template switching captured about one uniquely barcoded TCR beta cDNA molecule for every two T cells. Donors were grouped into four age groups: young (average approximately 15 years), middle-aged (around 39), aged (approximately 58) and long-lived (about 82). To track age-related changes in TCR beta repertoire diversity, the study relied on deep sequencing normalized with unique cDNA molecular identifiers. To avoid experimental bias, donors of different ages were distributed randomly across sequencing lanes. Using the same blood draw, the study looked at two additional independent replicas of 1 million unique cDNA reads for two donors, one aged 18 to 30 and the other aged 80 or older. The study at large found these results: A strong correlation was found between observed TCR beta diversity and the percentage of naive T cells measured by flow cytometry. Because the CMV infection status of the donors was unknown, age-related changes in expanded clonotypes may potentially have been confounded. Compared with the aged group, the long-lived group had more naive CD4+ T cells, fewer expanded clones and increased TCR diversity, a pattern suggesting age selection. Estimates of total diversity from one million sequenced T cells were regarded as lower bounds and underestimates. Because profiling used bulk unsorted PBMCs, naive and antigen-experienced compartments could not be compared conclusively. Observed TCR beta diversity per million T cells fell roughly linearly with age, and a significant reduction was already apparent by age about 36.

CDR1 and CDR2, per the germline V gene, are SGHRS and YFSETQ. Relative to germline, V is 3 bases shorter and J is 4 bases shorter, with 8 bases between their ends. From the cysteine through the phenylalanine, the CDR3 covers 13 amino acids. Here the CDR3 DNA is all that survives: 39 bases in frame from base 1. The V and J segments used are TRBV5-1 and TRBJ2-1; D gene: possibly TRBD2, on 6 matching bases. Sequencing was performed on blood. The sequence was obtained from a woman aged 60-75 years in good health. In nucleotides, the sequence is TGCGCCAGCAGCTGGACTAATTACAATGAGCAGTTCTTC. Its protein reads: CASSWTNYNEQFF.